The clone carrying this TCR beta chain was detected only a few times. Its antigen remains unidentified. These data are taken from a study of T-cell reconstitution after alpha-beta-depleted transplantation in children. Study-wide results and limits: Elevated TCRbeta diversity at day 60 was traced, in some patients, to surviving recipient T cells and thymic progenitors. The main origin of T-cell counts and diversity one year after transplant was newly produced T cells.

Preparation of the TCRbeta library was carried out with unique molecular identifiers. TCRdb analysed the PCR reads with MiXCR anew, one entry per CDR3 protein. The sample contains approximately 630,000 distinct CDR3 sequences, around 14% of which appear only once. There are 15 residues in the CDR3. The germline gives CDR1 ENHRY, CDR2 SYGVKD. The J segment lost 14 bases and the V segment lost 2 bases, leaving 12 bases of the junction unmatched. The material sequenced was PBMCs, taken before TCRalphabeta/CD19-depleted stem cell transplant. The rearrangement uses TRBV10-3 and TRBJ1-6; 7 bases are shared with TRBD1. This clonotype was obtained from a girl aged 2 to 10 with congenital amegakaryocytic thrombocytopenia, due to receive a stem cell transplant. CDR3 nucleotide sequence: TGTGCCATCAGTGAGGGGGACAGAGGGGGAGGAACCCTCCACTTT. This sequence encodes CAISEGDRGGGTLHF.